The next 15 T cell receptor beta chains were all read from a single sample in a study of cytomegalovirus exposure and HLA in healthy donors. In the PCR, 60 Vbeta and 13 Jbeta primers were used. The data were produced by immunoSEQ multiplex PCR, yet TCRdb's version contains in-frame clones alone and is incomplete. The sample holds approximately 130,000 clones, 8.5% to 9% seen once. Sequencing was carried out using PBMCs. These receptors were collected from a woman between 35 and 50 years old in good health and CMV-seropositive.

The chain recombines TRBV5-1 with TRBJ1-4; tentative D call: TRBD1 (5 bases). This CDR3 region has 14 residues. Between the trimmed V and J ends, which lost 6 bases and 6 bases, there was a span of 15 bases. Germline CDR1 SGHRS, CDR2 YFSETQ. CDR3 sequence: CASTTGSGDEKLFF. In DNA, the CDR3 is TGCGCCAGCACCACGGGGTCGGGGGATGAAAAACTGTTTTTT.

This clone was counted between two and nine times. The chain is built from TRBV19 and TRBJ1-1, with a weak D call TRBD1 (6 bases). Germline values: CDR1 LNHDA, CDR2 SQIVND (reference sequence). V was cut by 10 bases and J by 0 bases, with 18 bases left in between. CDR3 size: 15 residues. This chain's CDR3 is CATQGGRSMNTEAFF. Here the CDR3 DNA reads TGTGCCACGCAAGGGGGACGGAGCATGAACACTGAAGCTTTCTTT.

This clone was detected many times. The rearrangement joins TRBV28 to TRBJ2-7; no definite D call. The length of the CDR3 is 13 residues. Deletions cut 3 bases from V and 3 bases from J, with 9 bases between. The germline V gene has CDR1 MDHEN and CDR2 SYDVKM. CDR3 nucleotides: TGTGCCAGCAGTTTCGTAGAATTCTACGAGCAGTACTTC. It codes for CASSFVEFYEQYF.

In this sample, this clone turned up a few times. The chain links TRBV27 to TRBJ2-5, with TRBD1 matching 7 bases. The V segment lost 6 bases and the J segment 1 base; nucleotides outside the gene matches: 8. CDR3 length: 15 residues. CDR1 MNHEY and CDR2 SMNVEV come from the germline V gene (reference sequence). In DNA form, the CDR3 reads TGTGCCAGCAGCGAAATGGGACAGCCCCAAGAGACCCAGTACTTC. Protein sequence: CASSEMGQPQETQYF.

This clone was observed a handful of times. V and J are TRBV5-1 and TRBJ1-2; 11 positions agree with TRBD1. With 4 bases clipped from V and 3 bases from J, the junction kept 14 bases outside the gene matches. The CDR3 consists of 18 residues. CDR1 is SGHRS and CDR2 is YFSETQ in the germline V gene. The chain's CDR3 is CASSPPGTGGFGDYGYTF. CDR3 nucleotides: TGCGCCAGCAGCCCCCCCGGGACAGGGGGTTTTGGTGACTATGGCTACACCTTC.

This clone was recorded a few times. The chain recombines TRBV5-1 with TRBJ2-1; TRBD1 matches 9 bases. The J segment lost 2 bases and the V segment lost 3 bases, leaving 6 bases of the junction unmatched. This CDR3 contains 16 residues. From germline, CDR1 is SGHRS and CDR2 YFSETQ. CDR3 region: CASSSATGGPYNEQFF. The CDR3, as DNA: TGCGCCAGCAGCTCAGCGACAGGGGGACCCTACAATGAGCAGTTCTTC.

The chain combines TRBV14 with TRBJ1-1; no firm D call. The V gene lost 0 bases and the J gene lost 5 bases, with 10 bases spanning the gap. The CDR3 contains 14 residues. From germline, CDR1 is SGHDN and CDR2 FVKESK. CDR3 region: CASSQEISSTEAFF. The CDR3 region has the DNA TGTGCCAGCAGCCAAGAGATTTCGAGTACTGAAGCTTTCTTT.

This clone was picked up a small number of times. The gene calls are TRBV6-5 and TRBJ1-1; TRBD1 is a possible D gene (6 bases). With 2 bases removed from V and 4 bases from J, the gap between germline ends came to 14 bases. Germline-derived CDR1 and CDR2 are MNHEY and SVGAGI. The CDR3 has 15 amino acids. The CDR3 is CASSYVAGEGTEAFF. As DNA, the CDR3 is TGTGCCAGCAGTTACGTGGCAGGGGAAGGCACTGAAGCTTTCTTT.

The chain is built from TRBV27 and TRBJ2-7; 11 bases match TRBD2. The germline CDR1 and CDR2 sequences are MNHEY and SMNVEV (reference sequence). The ends lost 6 bases at V and 2 bases at J; junction bases unmatched: 6. This CDR3 region has 15 residues. CDR3 nucleotide sequence: TGTGCCAGCAGCTCCGGGACTAGCGGAGCCTACGAGCAGTACTTC. This sequence encodes CASSSGTSGAYEQYF.

This clone was observed a handful of times. This rearrangement joins TRBV7-2 to TRBJ1-2; D is possibly TRBD1 (6 bases). CDR3 size: 13 residues. V was pared by 6 bases and J by 8 bases, with 16 bases between. Germline V lookup: CDR1 SGHTA, CDR2 FQGNSA. The CDR3 nucleotides read TGTGCCAGCAGAACCAGGGACAATACGGGCTACACCTTC. This gives the protein CASRTRDNTGYTF.

V is TRBV4-1 and J is TRBJ1-1; 8 positions agree with TRBD1. Unmatched junction bases numbered 4, after V lost 6 bases and J lost 4 bases. Germline V gene data show CDR1 as MGHRA and CDR2 as YSYEKL. CDR3 length: 13 residues. The CDR3 region is CASRLTGGTEAFF. As DNA, the CDR3 is TGCGCCAGCAGGCTTACAGGGGGCACTGAAGCTTTCTTT.

The CDR3, as DNA: TGTGCCAGCAGTACGACAGGGGGCACTGAAGCTTTCTTT. This gives the protein CASSTTGGTEAFF. The chain recombines TRBV28 with TRBJ1-1, with TRBD1 matching 9 bases. CDR3 length equals 13 residues. Germline CDR1 MDHEN, CDR2 SYDVKM. After removal of 5 bases from V and 4 bases from J, the junction contained 2 bases not matched to a gene. Together with reference TRBV28 and TRBJ1-1, the CDR3 gives the full variable domain: DVKVTQSSRYLVKRTGEKVFLECVQDMDHENMFWYRQDPGLGLRLIYFSYDVKMKEKGDIPEGYSVSREKKERFSLILESASTNQTSMYLCASSTTGGTEAFFGQGTRLTVV.

Remarks on this clone: It is likely a read error, because the conserved phenylalanine at the end of the CDR3 is missing. Because the CDR3's place on the DNA is in doubt, the DNA is left out and the CDR3 is given as listed by TCRdb. The chain links TRBV30 to TRBJ1-1; the table's D gene call, TRBD1, was not cross checked with the DNA. The CDR3 has 12 residues if both end residues are counted. The V gene's germline CDR1 is GTSNPN and CDR2 SVGIG (reference sequence). CDR3 sequence: CAWDRVNTEALV.

This rearrangement joins TRBV6-1 to TRBJ1-3; D is undetermined. Trimming took off 2 bases at V and 0 bases at J, with 8 bases between the two ends. The CDR3 totals 15 residues. The V gene's germline CDR1 is MNHNS and CDR2 SASEGT. The CDR3 DNA is TGTGCCAGCAGTGAAACTCTAATCTCTGGAAACACCATATATTTT. It is translated as CASSETLISGNTIYF.

This rearrangement joins TRBV18 to TRBJ2-7; TRBD1 agrees at 9 bases. The CDR3 length is 16 residues. In germline, CDR1 is KGHSH, CDR2 LQKENI. With 0 bases clipped from V and 5 bases from J, the junction kept 8 bases outside the gene matches. The CDR3 bases are TGTGCCAGCTCACCACCAGCTAGGACAGGGGCCCACGAGCAGTACTTC. This codes for CASSPPARTGAHEQYF.